A selection of T cell receptor beta chains follows, all from one sample in a study of CD8+ T cells in alopecia areata. Sequencing was performed with immunoSEQ multiplex PCR; in TCRdb, only in-frame clones are kept and a portion is missing. The sample lists approximately 150,000 clones; approximately 60% were seen once. The material sequenced was CD4+ T cells sorted from blood, taken at week 24, from a patient treated with tofacitinib. The receptors stem from a human donor with alopecia areata. CDR3s include the opening cysteine and the closing phenylalanine or tryptophan. The D gene is left open where the match is weak. For some rows the clone size is stated as once, few or many, or as a class when expanded; others skip it.

clone_size	v_call	j_call	d_call	cdr3_nt	cdr3_aa
-	TRBV30	TRBJ1-5	-	TGTGCCTGGAGGGACAGCCCGAATCAGCCCCAGCATTTT	CAWRDSPNQPQHF
-	TRBV5-1	TRBJ1-2	-	TGCGCCAGCAGCGCGGGAGAGGGCTATGGCTACACCTTC	CASSAGEGYGYTF
-	TRBV6-5	TRBJ1-1	-	TGTGCCAGCAGTTACAATGGAGAAGGGGGCACTGAAGCTTTCTTT	CASSYNGEGGTEAFF
-	TRBV15	TRBJ1-5	-	TGTGCCACCAGCAACGACAGGTTGGGTCAGCCCCAGCATTTT	CATSNDRLGQPQHF
few	TRBV29-1	TRBJ1-5	-	TGCAGCGTCAGACAGGATAGCAATCAGCCCCAGCATTTT	CSVRQDSNQPQHF
once	TRBV7-9	TRBJ2-3	-	TGTGCCAGCAGCGTCTATACAGATACGCAGTATTTT	CASSVYTDTQYF
-	TRBV2	TRBJ2-1	TRBD1	TGTGCCAGCAGGGCAGACAGGGACTCCTACAATGAGCAGTTCTTC	CASRADRDSYNEQFF
few	TRBV5-6	TRBJ1-1	-	TGTGCCAGCAGGGGTGAGAGGAACACTGAAGCTTTCTTT	CASRGERNTEAFF
few	TRBV10-3	TRBJ2-7	-	TGTGCCATCAGTTTGGAGGGTTACGAGCAGTACTTC	CAISLEGYEQYF
-	TRBV7-2	TRBJ1-6	-	TGTGCCAGCAGTAAAGCTTGGGGGAGGAATAATTCACCCCTCCACTTT	CASSKAWGRNNSPLHF
-	TRBV29-1	TRBJ1-2	-	TGCAGCGTTGATAGGTCAGGGGAAGACTATGGCTACACCTTC	CSVDRSGEDYGYTF
few	TRBV9	TRBJ1-5	-	TGTGCCAGCAGCGTAGAACCCGATGGGGCGCGGCCCCAGCATTTT	CASSVEPDGARPQHF
-	TRBV7-9	TRBJ2-7	TRBD1	TGTGCCAGCAGCCCCTGGACAGGGGTACCCTACGAGCAGTACTTC	CASSPWTGVPYEQYF
-	TRBV10-3	TRBJ2-1	-	TGTGCCATCAGCGCTTTGGCGGGCGGTAACTACAATGAGCAGTTCTTC	CAISALAGGNYNEQFF
-	TRBV9	TRBJ1-1	TRBD1	TGTGCCAGCAACAGGGGGATGAACACTGAAGCTTTCTTT	CASNRGMNTEAFF
few	TRBV29-1	TRBJ2-5	-	TGCAGCGTTGCGAGGGATCAAGAGACCCAGTACTTC	CSVARDQETQYF
-	TRBV7-3	TRBJ2-5	-	TGTGCCAGCAGCTCGGGACCGAGGGAGACCCAGTACTTC	CASSSGPRETQYF
few	TRBV19	TRBJ1-1	-	TGTGCCAGTAGTATAAGGACGGCGTTGAGCACTGAAGCTTTCTTT	CASSIRTALSTEAFF
few	TRBV27	TRBJ2-6	TRBD1	TGTGCCAGCAGTTCGACAGGGGGCGGGTCGGGGGCCAACGTCCTGACTTTC	CASSSTGGGSGANVLTF
once	TRBV2	TRBJ1-6	-	TGTGCCAGCAGTGGTTCGACAGGACTGAATTCACCCCTCCACTTT	CASSGSTGLNSPLHF
-	TRBV29-1	TRBJ1-2	-	TGCAGCGTTGGACGGACCTCGGGCTACACCTTC	CSVGRTSGYTF